The rows below give T cell receptor beta chains drawn from one sample of a study of blood T cell repertoires in COVID-19. The protocol was immunoSEQ multiplex PCR, while the TCRdb copy is restricted to in-frame clones and leaves out a portion. The sample contains roughly 120,000 clones, about 79% of which appear only once. Sequencing used peripheral blood. All receptors derive from a woman aged 80 or older with active or convalescent COVID-19. Both conserved end residues are part of each CDR3. The order of the fields is V gene, J gene, CDR3 protein.

V gene: TRBV5-6
J gene: TRBJ1-2
CDR3 protein: CASNRPGQGPIYGYTF

V gene: TRBV20-1
J gene: TRBJ1-1
CDR3 protein: CSAQLYTEAFF

V gene: TRBV3-1/TRBV3-2
J gene: TRBJ2-4
CDR3 protein: CASSAYGEVQYF

V gene: TRBV7-9
J gene: TRBJ2-7
CDR3 protein: CASSGVFLGSLGEQYF

V gene: TRBV2
J gene: TRBJ1-1
CDR3 protein: CASSVWDRDEAFF

V gene: TRBV5-1
J gene: TRBJ2-5
CDR3 protein: CASAGWGGSETQYF

V gene: TRBV2
J gene: TRBJ2-5
CDR3 protein: CAIPAEGLQYF

V gene: TRBV10-1
J gene: TRBJ2-3
CDR3 protein: CASSGAVLRDTQYF

V gene: TRBV18
J gene: TRBJ1-3
CDR3 protein: CASSPNYEGMNTIYF

V gene: TRBV9
J gene: TRBJ2-3
CDR3 protein: CASSVGVSGRITDTQYF

V gene: TRBV9
J gene: TRBJ2-7
CDR3 protein: CASIAGISYEQYF

V gene: TRBV5-8
J gene: TRBJ1-5
CDR3 protein: CASSPGQALNQPQHF

V gene: TRBV7-2
J gene: TRBJ2-7
CDR3 protein: CASSSGGGRSYEQYF

V gene: TRBV20-1
J gene: TRBJ2-1
CDR3 protein: CSARRWDEQFF

V gene: TRBV5-1
J gene: TRBJ2-2
CDR3 protein: CASSLNTGTGELFF

V gene: TRBV6-2/TRBV6-3
J gene: TRBJ2-5
CDR3 protein: CASSYLTGTGQETQYF

V gene: TRBV7-6
J gene: TRBJ1-2
CDR3 protein: CASSPGMGRAEGYTF

V gene: TRBV6-1
J gene: TRBJ2-2
CDR3 protein: CASSEMARTGELFF

V gene: TRBV10-1
J gene: TRBJ1-5
CDR3 protein: CARTTWTGGVQPQHF

V gene: TRBV2
J gene: TRBJ1-1
CDR3 protein: CAFLRGTNTEAFF

V gene: TRBV7-3
J gene: TRBJ1-6
CDR3 protein: CASSLGQGGLNSPLHF

V gene: TRBV3-1/TRBV3-2
J gene: TRBJ1-1
CDR3 protein: CASSQYTGGGTEAFF

V gene: TRBV5-5
J gene: TRBJ2-7
CDR3 protein: CASRSGTYSGYEQYF